The subject of this entry is one T cell receptor (beta chain). No antigen is known for it. No base quality information exists; no much larger clone differs at one position. Preparation of the library involved the immunoSEQ multiplex PCR assay. The deep sequencing platform assayed about 90,000 TCR templates per sample. Genomic DNA extracted from sorted T cells was the material used for TCRbeta CDR3 sequencing. The authors processed their data as follows. The R programming language was used for clonal analysis of TCRbeta CDR3 data. Unstimulated samples were compared with post-reaction CFSE-low samples to define alloreactive CD4+ and CD8+ clones. By matching sequences to the repertoires of sorted unstimulated Treg and non-Treg cells, each alloreactive CD4+ clone was assigned a regulatory or non-regulatory origin. The immuneACCESS repertoire file appears here via TCRdb, limited to in-frame rearrangements. These files lack a portion of the clones; in checked studies, under half of the deficit traces to unresolved V genes, and the cause of the others is not known. V, J and clone size are taken as reported in that table, and D and trimming were inferred from the DNA itself. The sample table records roughly 100,000 clones; about 94% of these occur just once. The biggest ten clones account for 1% to 1.3% of the sample.

Sorted unstimulated T cells and proliferating T cells recovered from mixed lymphocyte reactions were subjected to TCRbeta CDR3 sequencing. Fresh whole blood from about 11 HLA-typed healthy donors was used as the source from which PBMCs were isolated. The record originates from a study of siplizumab effects on memory and regulatory T cells (dated by TCRdb to the late 2010s). General notes on the study: The study examined how the anti-CD2 antibody siplizumab affects alloreactive T-cell subsets in allogeneic mixed lymphocyte reactions built from human PBMCs.

Broad study findings and their caveats: Because sequences at frequencies below about 10^-5 were poorly captured, only a minor fraction of alloreactive clones could be mapped back to unstimulated subsets. The suppressive function of proliferating Tregs from siplizumab cultures was not functionally confirmed. Among mappable alloreactive CD4+ clones, an average Treg-derived fraction of over 60% was observed with siplizumab, compared with roughly 27% in control reactions. The cumulative frequency of alloreactive sequences that could be traced back to unstimulated CD4+ memory T cells was significantly reduced by siplizumab. For roughly 75-97% of proliferating CD4+ or CD8+ clones, no naive or memory phenotype could be assigned. Unstimulated naive T cells appeared more diverse than memory T cells, and naive cells seemed to contribute substantially to the alloresponse.

The origin of this receptor is a human donor in good health. Sequenced input: CD4+ T cells sorted from blood.

The nucleotide sequence is TGTGCCAGCAGGGGGACAGGGGGCGGCGGCGGTCAGCCCCAGCATTTT. The translation is CASRGTGGGGGQPQHF. Rearrangement joined TRBV28 to TRBJ1-5, and 12 junction bases match TRBD1. Taken from cysteine to phenylalanine, the CDR3 has 16 residues. CDR3 DNA is the only sequence kept; it has 48 bases, read in frame from the first base. V lost 6 bases and J lost 6 bases, and the count of bases not matched to a germline gene is 9. The germline V gene supplies CDR1 MDHEN and CDR2 SYDVKM.